Following are 28 T cell receptor beta chains from one sample sequenced in a study of blood T cell repertoires in COVID-19. The data were produced by immunoSEQ multiplex PCR, yet TCRdb's version contains in-frame clones alone and is incomplete. The data hold 45,000 to 65,000 clones, with approximately 83% observed a single time. Sequenced input: peripheral blood. The receptor set was obtained from a man aged 25 to 40 with COVID-19, enrolled during active disease.

The chain combines TRBV27 with TRBJ2-7; TRBD1 aligns across 8 bases. V was clipped by 3 bases and J by 4 bases; unmatched bases: 5. The CDR3 has 14 residues. The V gene's germline CDR1 is MNHEY and CDR2 SMNVEV (reference sequence). The CDR3 bases are TGTGCCAGCAGTTTCCAGGACAGGGTATACGAGCAGTACTTC. Translating it yields CASSFQDRVYEQYF.

V is TRBV6-4 and J is TRBJ2-3; D might be TRBD2 (6 bases). V gave up 3 bases and J gave up 4 bases, with 14 bases separating them. CDR3 size: 15 residues. Germline loops: CDR1 MRHNA, CDR2 SNTAGT. The CDR3 bases are TGTGCCAGCAGTGAGCGGCCTGGAGGGGCAGATACGCAGTATTTT. Translating it yields CASSERPGGADTQYF.

The chain joins TRBV15 to TRBJ2-7, with TRBD1 matching 9 bases. The J segment lost 6 bases and the V segment lost 7 bases, leaving 10 bases of the junction unmatched. Germline V lookup: CDR1 LNHNV, CDR2 YYDKDF (reference sequence). The CDR3 covers 14 residues. The CDR3 here is CATNTGTGSPEQYF. Written as DNA, the CDR3 is TGTGCCACCAACACCGGGACAGGGTCTCCCGAGCAGTACTTC. Complete variable domain (other parts from reference TRBV15 and TRBJ2-7): DAMVIQNPRYQVTQFGKPVTLSCSQTLNHNVMYWYQQKSSQAPKLLFHYYDKDFNNEADTPDNFQSRRPNTSFCFLDIRSPGLGDTAMYLCATNTGTGSPEQYFGPGTRLTVT.

J is TRBJ2-1 and V is TRBV27, with D unresolved. CDR3 length equals 13 residues. Trimming pared 2 bases from V and 5 bases from J, leaving 7 bases between. Looked up from germline, CDR1 is MNHEY and CDR2 is SMNVEV (reference sequence). This chain's CDR3 is CASSLARHNEQFF. Here the CDR3 DNA reads TGTGCCAGCAGTTTAGCTAGACACAATGAGCAGTTCTTC.

The V and J genes are TRBV6-5 and TRBJ1-1; unclear D gene. Germline assignment: CDR1 MNHEY and CDR2 SVGAGI. Trimming cost V 6 bases and J 1 base, with 9 bases left between them. The CDR3 has 13 residues. CDR3 residues: CASRLKRNTEAFF. The DNA of the CDR3 is TGTGCCAGCAGACTGAAAAGGAACACTGAAGCTTTCTTT.

V and J are TRBV2 and TRBJ1-5; tentatively, D is TRBD1 (6 bases). The ends were cut back, 6 bases at V and 5 bases at J, with 11 bases in the middle. The germline V gene encodes CDR1 SNHLY and CDR2 FYNNEI. There are 13 residues in the CDR3. This CDR3 reads CASRVDSDQPQHF. The CDR3, as DNA: TGTGCCAGCAGGGTGGACAGCGATCAGCCCCAGCATTTT.

Only a few counts were recorded for this clone. The chain couples TRBV11-2 to TRBJ2-1, with D possibly being TRBD2 (6 bases). The germline V gene has CDR1 SGHAT and CDR2 FQNNGV. This CDR3 contains 14 residues. V was cut by 1 base and J by 9 bases, with 13 bases left in between. The CDR3 region is CASSLVGGAGEQFF. Written as DNA, the CDR3 is TGTGCCAGCAGCTTAGTGGGTGGAGCGGGTGAGCAGTTCTTC.

This clone was recorded at least ten times. V is TRBV10-3 and J is TRBJ2-7; 10 nucleotides match TRBD1. Trimming took 6 bases from V and 6 from J; bases not matched to a gene: 2. Per the germline V gene, CDR1 is ENHRY and CDR2 is SYGVKD. CDR3 length equals 12 residues. CDR3 DNA sequence: TGTGCCATCAGCGGGACAGGGGCCGAGCAGTACTTC. It specifies CAISGTGAEQYF.

V gene TRBV5-1 combines with J gene TRBJ1-2; the match to TRBD1 covers 10 bases. The germline CDR1 and CDR2 sequences are SGHRS and YFSETQ. V dropped 0 bases and J dropped 2; count of bases not matched to a gene: 4. The CDR3 is made up of 16 amino acids. CDR3 sequence: CASSLGGTGENYGYTF. In DNA, the CDR3 is TGCGCCAGCAGCTTGGGAGGGACAGGGGAAAACTATGGCTACACCTTC.

The CDR3 loop is CASSYVAGEKLFF. The CDR3 DNA follows: TGTGCCAGCAGTTACGTTGCGGGGGAAAAACTGTTTTTT. The chain has TRBV6-5 and TRBJ1-4; D unresolved. Between the trimmed V and J ends, which lost 2 bases and 8 bases, there was a span of 9 bases. The CDR3 extends over 13 amino acids. Germline V gene sequence: CDR1 MNHEY, CDR2 SVGAGI.

The gene calls are TRBV9 and TRBJ2-7; a possible D gene is TRBD1 (7 bases). The CDR3 is 14 residues long. Germline values: CDR1 SGDLS, CDR2 YYNGEE. Deletions cut 2 bases from V and 6 bases from J, with 15 bases between. DNA of the CDR3: TGTGCCAGCAGCGTCGGACAGGCCGGGAGCGAGCAGTACTTC. It yields the protein CASSVGQAGSEQYF.

The chain is built from TRBV7-9 and TRBJ1-1, with 7 positions matching TRBD1. The ends lost 2 bases at V and 4 bases at J; junction bases unmatched: 4. The germline gives CDR1 SEHNR, CDR2 FQNEAQ (reference sequence). This CDR3 region has 14 residues. This CDR3 is CASSLQGGATEAFF. The CDR3 nucleotides are TGTGCCAGCAGCTTACAGGGGGGAGCCACTGAAGCTTTCTTT.

The chain carries TRBV10-3 and TRBJ2-7, with a tentative D call TRBD2 (5 bases). The CDR3 has 13 residues. Germline V gene data show CDR1 as ENHRY and CDR2 as SYGVKD. V was clipped by 5 bases and J by 1 base, with 9 bases between them. The CDR3 DNA sequence: TGTGCCATCAGTTCCGGGGAATCCTACGAGCAGTACTTC. Translation: CAISSGESYEQYF.

V usage is TRBV6-6 and J usage is TRBJ2-3; TRBD2 matches 13 bases. Germline CDR1 MNHNY, CDR2 SVGAGI (reference sequence). Trimming removed 6 bases from V and 4 bases from J; junction bases left unmatched: 7. This CDR3 spans 16 amino acids. The CDR3 loop is CASSLPTSGRADTQYF. Here the CDR3 DNA reads TGTGCCAGCAGCCTGCCAACTAGCGGGAGGGCAGATACGCAGTATTTT.

The chain employs TRBV28 and TRBJ2-1; perhaps TRBD2 as D (5 bases). Germline CDR1 reads MDHEN; CDR2 reads SYDVKM. CDR3 size: 13 residues. The V end lost 7 bases, the J end lost 3 bases, and 10 bases lay between the germline ends. The DNA of the CDR3 is TGTGCCAGCATACGGGAAAACTACAATGAGCAGTTCTTC. It codes for CASIRENYNEQFF.

V and J are TRBV11-2 and TRBJ2-5, with 8 bases that match TRBD1. Germline V gene data show CDR1 as SGHAT and CDR2 as FQNNGV. Losses at the gene ends were 3 bases for V and 1 base for J; bases not matched to a gene: 1. The CDR3 is made up of 14 amino acids. The CDR3 bases are TGTGCCAGCAGCTTGGACAGGGTCCAAGAGACCCAGTACTTC. Its translation: CASSLDRVQETQYF. Supplemented by reference TRBV11-2 and TRBJ2-5, the full variable domain reads EAGVAQSPRYKIIEKRQSVAFWCNPISGHATLYWYQQILGQGPKLLIQFQNNGVVDDSQLPKDRFSAERLKGVDSTLKIQPAKLEDSAVYLCASSLDRVQETQYFGPGTRLLVL.

The CDR3 sequence is CASSRQGVFQGPLHF. For the CDR3, the DNA is TGTGCCAGCAGCCGACAGGGGGTCTTCCAAGGACCCCTCCACTTT. The rearrangement uses TRBV11-2 and TRBJ1-6; 9 bases fit TRBD1. The CDR3 loop spans 15 amino acids. Trimming at V came to 5 bases and at J to 12 bases, leaving 11 bases not matched to a gene. Germline values: CDR1 SGHAT, CDR2 FQNNGV.

This chain joins TRBV18 and TRBJ2-7; TRBD1 is a possible D gene (6 bases). The CDR3 extends over 15 amino acids. The V and J ends lost 4 bases and 0 bases respectively, with 13 bases between them. Germline V gives CDR1 KGHSH, CDR2 LQKENI. CDR3 region: CASSLIGGSSYEQYF. The CDR3 nucleotides read TGTGCCAGCTCACTCATAGGGGGAAGCTCCTACGAGCAGTACTTC.

The gene calls are TRBV29-1 and TRBJ1-1; possible D gene TRBD1, 6 bases. The CDR3 covers 14 residues. The V and J ends lost 4 bases and 1 base respectively, with 13 bases between them. From germline, CDR1 is SQVTM and CDR2 ANQGSEA. The CDR3 bases are TGCAGCGTTGGAAGGGGGGGAGGGAACACTGAAGCTTTCTTT. As protein: CSVGRGGGNTEAFF. Based on the CDR3 plus reference TRBV29-1 and TRBJ1-1, the full variable domain is SAVISQKPSRDICQRGTSLTIQCQVDSQVTMMFWYRQQPGQSLTLIATANQGSEATYESGFVIDKFPISRPNLTFSTLTVSNMSPEDSSIYLCSVGRGGGNTEAFFGQGTRLTVV.

The rearrangement joins TRBV29-1 to TRBJ2-1; 15 nucleotides agree with TRBD2. The CDR3 covers 13 residues. V shed 7 bases and J 12 bases; nucleotides not matched to a gene: 7. The V gene's germline CDR1 is SQVTM and CDR2 ANQGSEA. The CDR3 DNA reads TGCAGCGGTGGACTAGCGGGAGGGCAGGGGCAGTTCTTC. Translated, it gives CSGGLAGGQGQFF.

This clone was recorded once. This chain links TRBV19 with TRBJ1-1; TRBD1 is a possible D gene (5 bases). V gave up 1 base and J gave up 3 bases, with 9 bases separating them. The germline V gene encodes CDR1 LNHDA and CDR2 SQIVND (reference sequence). The CDR3 is 14 residues long. CDR3 region: CASSIAGTYTEAFF. The DNA of the CDR3 is TGTGCCAGTAGTATAGCTGGGACTTACACTGAAGCTTTCTTT.

The chain employs TRBV3-1 (or the pseudogene TRBV3-2) and TRBJ2-5, with D tentatively TRBD2 (6 bases). V was pared by 4 bases and J by 4 bases, with 10 bases between. The CDR3 sequence is 13 residues long. The germline gives CDR1 LGHDT, CDR2 YNNKEL (reference sequence). The CDR3 here is CASSLEGGETQYF. The CDR3 nucleotides read TGTGCCAGCAGCCTCGAGGGAGGAGAGACCCAGTACTTC.

This chain links TRBV29-1 with TRBJ2-7; the match to TRBD1 covers 8 bases. The V segment lost 6 bases and the J segment 2 bases; nucleotides outside the gene matches: 6. The CDR3 spans 13 residues. Germline CDR1 and CDR2: SQVTM and ANQGSEA. CDR3 sequence: CSVQGARTYEQYF. In nucleotides, the CDR3 is TGCAGCGTGCAGGGGGCGCGGACCTACGAGCAGTACTTC.

The chain employs TRBV28 and TRBJ1-6, with TRBD1 matching over 7 bases. This CDR3 spans 16 amino acids. After removal of 7 bases from V and 6 bases from J, the junction contained 12 bases not matched to a gene. CDR1 and CDR2 from the germline V gene are MDHEN and SYDVKM. The CDR3 loop is CASTPRQGSGNSPLHF. The CDR3 DNA is TGTGCCAGCACCCCTCGACAGGGCTCGGGTAATTCACCCCTCCACTTT.

The rearrangement joins TRBV18 to TRBJ2-7, with a tentative D call TRBD2 (5 bases). The CDR3 runs 14 residues. Between the trimmed V and J ends, which lost 4 bases and 3 bases, there was a span of 13 bases. From germline, CDR1 is KGHSH and CDR2 LQKENI. CDR3: CASSREGRYYEQYF. The CDR3 DNA follows: TGTGCCAGCTCACGAGAGGGCAGGTACTACGAGCAGTACTTC.

The gene calls are TRBV5-3 and TRBJ2-5, with 10 bases aligning to TRBD2. TRBV5-3 is treated as an ORF (open reading frame) with a function not yet certain. The trim removed 4 bases at V and 1 base at J, leaving 7 bases unmatched. CDR3 size: 16 residues. The CDR3 loop is CARSPGLAELQETQYF. The DNA for the CDR3 is TGTGCCAGAAGCCCCGGACTAGCGGAGCTCCAAGAGACCCAGTACTTC.

This rearrangement joins TRBV7-2 to TRBJ2-7; 10 bases match TRBD2. The CDR3 has 18 amino acids. With V trimmed by 5 bases and J by 3 bases, 16 bases remained unmatched. CDR1 is SGHTA, CDR2 FQGNSA, per germline. Here the CDR3 DNA reads TGTGCCAGCAGCCCGACTAGCGGGCCTATCCCCGCCTACTACGAGCAGTACTTC. It translates to CASSPTSGPIPAYYEQYF.

The rearrangement uses TRBV27 and TRBJ2-7, with 8 bases matching TRBD1. Germline V gives CDR1 MNHEY, CDR2 SMNVEV (reference sequence). The V gene end was trimmed by 4 bases and the J gene end by 1 base; junction bases not matched to a gene: 6. CDR3 length equals 15 residues. The CDR3 protein is CASSSSDRGSYEQYF. The CDR3 DNA is TGTGCCAGCAGTTCATCCGACAGGGGATCCTACGAGCAGTACTTC.